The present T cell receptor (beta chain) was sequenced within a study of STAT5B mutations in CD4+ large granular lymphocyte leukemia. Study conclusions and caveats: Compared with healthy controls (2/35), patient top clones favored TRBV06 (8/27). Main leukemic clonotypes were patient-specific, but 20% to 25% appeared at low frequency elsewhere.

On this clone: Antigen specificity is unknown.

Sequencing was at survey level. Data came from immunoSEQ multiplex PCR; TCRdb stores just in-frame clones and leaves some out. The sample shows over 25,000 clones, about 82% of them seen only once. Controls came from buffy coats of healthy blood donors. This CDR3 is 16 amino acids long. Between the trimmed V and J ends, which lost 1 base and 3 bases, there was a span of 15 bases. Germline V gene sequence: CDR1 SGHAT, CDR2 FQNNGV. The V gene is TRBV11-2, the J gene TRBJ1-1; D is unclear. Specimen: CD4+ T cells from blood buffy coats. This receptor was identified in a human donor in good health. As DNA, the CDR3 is TGTGCCAGCAGCTTAGGCCGGGGTAAGAAGTACACTGAAGCTTTCTTT. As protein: CASSLGRGKKYTEAFF.